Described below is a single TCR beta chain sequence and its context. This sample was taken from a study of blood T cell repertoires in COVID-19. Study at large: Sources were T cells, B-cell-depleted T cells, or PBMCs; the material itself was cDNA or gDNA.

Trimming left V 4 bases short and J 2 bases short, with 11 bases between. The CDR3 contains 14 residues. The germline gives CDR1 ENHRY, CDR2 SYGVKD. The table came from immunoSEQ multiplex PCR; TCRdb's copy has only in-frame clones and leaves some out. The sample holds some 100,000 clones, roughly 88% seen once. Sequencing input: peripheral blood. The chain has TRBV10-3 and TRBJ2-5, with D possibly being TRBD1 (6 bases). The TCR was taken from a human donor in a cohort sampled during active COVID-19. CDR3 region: CAISASQGQETQYF. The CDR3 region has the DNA TGTGCCATCAGTGCCAGCCAGGGGCAAGAGACCCAGTACTTC.